The present entry profiles one T cell receptor beta chain with its context. This specimen comes from a study of blood T cell repertoires in COVID-19. Study in general: Collection of acute and convalescent COVID-19 samples took place in the United States, Italy and Spain. T cells, B-cell-depleted T cells, or PBMCs supplied cDNA or gDNA.

This CDR3 comprises 14 residues. Germline V gene data show CDR1 as LNHDA and CDR2 as SQIVND (reference sequence). Losses at the gene ends were 6 bases for V and 4 bases for J; bases not matched to a gene: 4. In the authors' methods: It was from reference gene primer amplification that nucleated cell counts were estimated. Only in-frame clones appear in the TCRdb table, and some are missing; sequencing was by immunoSEQ multiplex PCR. That table supplies the V and J calls and clone size; D and trimming were determined from the DNA. The profile shows more than 200,000 clones, about 84% of them singletons.

The chain has TRBV19 and TRBJ2-1, with 9 positions matching TRBD2. Input material: PBMCs or T cells enriched from blood (not recorded which). The TCR sequence derives from a man aged 25-45 years with acute COVID-19. This chain's CDR3 is CASRRLADYNEQFF. CDR3 sequence (DNA): TGTGCCAGTAGGAGACTAGCGGATTACAATGAGCAGTTCTTC.